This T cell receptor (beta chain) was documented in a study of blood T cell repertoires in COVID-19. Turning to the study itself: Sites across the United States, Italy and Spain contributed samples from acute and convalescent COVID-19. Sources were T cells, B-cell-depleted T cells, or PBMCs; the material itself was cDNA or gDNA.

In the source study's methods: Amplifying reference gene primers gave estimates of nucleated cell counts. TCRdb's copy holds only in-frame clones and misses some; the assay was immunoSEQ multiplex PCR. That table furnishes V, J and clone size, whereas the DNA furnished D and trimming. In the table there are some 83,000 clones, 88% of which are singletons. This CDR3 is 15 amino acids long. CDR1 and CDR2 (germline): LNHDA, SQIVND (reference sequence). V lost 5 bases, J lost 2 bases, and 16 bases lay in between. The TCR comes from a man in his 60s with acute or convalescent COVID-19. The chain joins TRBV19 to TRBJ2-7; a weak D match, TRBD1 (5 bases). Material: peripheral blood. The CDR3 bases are TGTGCCAGTAGTCTCGTTGCGACAGCGACCTACGAGCAGTACTTC. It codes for CASSLVATATYEQYF.